The 32 T cell receptor beta chains reported below all come from one sample, sequenced in a study of post-analysis software for immune sequencing data. Researchers reported that TCR beta cDNA libraries carried unique molecular identifiers. One entry per CDR3 protein, called by TCRdb with MiXCR from the PCR reads. The sample includes 160,000 or so distinct CDR3 sequences, about 37% of them seen just once. The material sequenced was blood, taken after autologous hematopoietic stem cell transplantation. The source of these receptors is a girl between 5 and 17 years old with multiple sclerosis.

The chain recombines TRBV5-1 with TRBJ2-7; 14 bases are a match to TRBD2. This CDR3 spans 16 amino acids. The germline V gene encodes CDR1 SGHRS and CDR2 YFSETQ. Unmatched junction bases numbered 13, after V lost 8 bases and J lost 6 bases. CDR3 bases: TGCGCCAGTAACACCGGGACTAGCGGGAGTCTTTGCGAGCAGTACTTC. This encodes CASNTGTSGSLCEQYF.

The chain carries TRBV9 and TRBJ2-3; D is unclear. Germline V CDR1 and CDR2: SGDLS, YYNGEE. Between the trimmed V and J ends, which lost 0 bases and 6 bases, there was a span of 17 bases. The CDR3 is made up of 16 amino acids. The CDR3 protein is CASSVAPGPGRDTQYF. CDR3 nucleotides: TGTGCCAGCAGCGTAGCCCCGGGTCCAGGACGGGATACGCAGTATTTT.

The chain uses TRBV9 and TRBJ2-3; no definite D call. Between the trimmed V and J ends, which lost 0 bases and 1 base, there was a span of 9 bases. CDR1 is SGDLS, CDR2 YYNGEE, per germline. CDR3 size: 15 residues. The CDR3 region is CASSVGDAGTDTQYF. DNA of the CDR3: TGTGCCAGCAGCGTAGGGGATGCGGGCACAGATACGCAGTATTTT.

The chain joins TRBV12-3 or TRBV12-4 to TRBJ2-5; 7 nucleotides align to TRBD2. Trimming at V came to 6 bases and at J to 7 bases, leaving 11 bases not matched to a gene. The CDR3 has 14 residues. The CDR3 is CASSHSGSQGTQYF. CDR3 nucleotide sequence: TGTGCCAGCAGCCATAGCGGGTCCCAGGGGACCCAGTACTTC.

The chain couples TRBV6-2 or TRBV6-3 to TRBJ2-7; D is unclear. V gave up 2 bases and J gave up 5 bases, with 13 bases separating them. The length of the CDR3 is 14 residues. The germline CDR1 and CDR2 sequences are MNHEY and SVGEGT. DNA for the CDR3: TGTGCCAGCAGTTACATCGGGCCCGTCCACGAGCAGTACTTC. Residues: CASSYIGPVHEQYF.

V and J are TRBV11-2 and TRBJ2-1; TRBD2 matches 8 bases. With 5 bases clipped from V and 6 bases from J, the junction kept 3 bases outside the gene matches. The germline V gene has CDR1 SGHAT and CDR2 FQNNGV. CDR3 length equals 13 residues. CDR3 DNA sequence: TGTGCCAGCAGCGGGACTAGTCCCAATGAGCAGTTCTTC. This codes for CASSGTSPNEQFF.

On this clonotype itself: The junction does not match germline at one end; this may be a read error. The chain employs TRBV7-3 and TRBJ2-5, with D unclear. This CDR3 contains 13 residues. In germline, CDR1 is SGHTA, CDR2 FQGTGA. DNA for the CDR3: TGTGCCGGCAGTCTGTCGGACCAAGAGACCCAGTACTTC. It codes for CAGSLSDQETQYF.

In its sample, this clonotype was seen a few times. This chain connects TRBV7-3 to TRBJ2-3, with D perhaps TRBD2 (5 bases). The V gene lost 6 bases and the J gene lost 2 bases, with 12 bases spanning the gap. This CDR3 has 14 residues. Per germline, CDR1 SGHTA and CDR2 FQGTGA. This CDR3 is CASSPGGDTDTQYF. The CDR3 bases are TGTGCCAGCAGTCCTGGAGGTGACACAGATACGCAGTATTTT. The variable domain in full, with the rest retrieved from reference TRBV7-3 and TRBJ2-3, is GAGVSQTPSNKVTEKGKYVELRCDPISGHTALYWYRQSLGQGPEFLIYFQGTGAADDSGLPNDRFFAVRPEGSVSTLKIQRTERGDSAVYLCASSPGGDTDTQYFGPGTRLTVL.

This clonotype has more than one count but fewer than ten. The J gene is TRBJ2-6, the V gene TRBV5-1, with unresolved D. The germline gives CDR1 SGHRS, CDR2 YFSETQ. The V gene lost 4 bases and the J gene lost 0 bases, with 14 bases spanning the gap. The length of the CDR3 is 17 residues. CDR3 bases: TGCGCCAGCAGCGCCTGGCGGACGGTCTCTGGGGCCAACGTCCTGACTTTC. This encodes CASSAWRTVSGANVLTF.

The chain combines TRBV5-1 with TRBJ2-7; no definite D call. Matching the DNA end better, TRBJ2-5 makes the J call doubtful. The CDR3 length is 13 residues. Germline lookup yields CDR1 SGHRS and CDR2 YFSETQ. CDR3 amino acids: CASSLDMGETQYF. The CDR3 DNA sequence: TGCGCCAGCAGCTTGGATATGGGGGAGACCCAGTACTTC.

The CDR3: CASSYGTSGGLAQYF. The CDR3 DNA reads TGTGCCAGCAGTTACGGGACTAGCGGGGGGTTGGCCCAGTACTTC. This sequence joins TRBV6-2 or TRBV6-3 and TRBJ2-5; 15 bases map to TRBD2. Looked up from germline, CDR1 is MNHEY and CDR2 is SVGEGT. With V trimmed by 2 bases and J by 9 bases, 4 bases remained unmatched. This CDR3 comprises 15 residues.

The rearrangement links TRBV20-1 to TRBJ2-5; D is perhaps TRBD2 (6 bases). Germline CDR1 DFQATT, CDR2 SNEGSKA (reference sequence). Trimming pared 8 bases from V and 1 base from J, leaving 20 bases between. The CDR3 totals 15 residues. The CDR3 sequence: CSTRRGTTFQETQYF. CDR3 coding DNA: TGCAGTACCCGGAGGGGAACCACATTCCAAGAGACCCAGTACTTC.

This clonotype was counted only a few times. In DNA, the CDR3 is TGTGCCAGCAGATACGGATGGGGCATGAACACTGAAGCTTTCTTT. It specifies CASRYGWGMNTEAFF. The chain carries TRBV6-5 and TRBJ1-1, with D perhaps matching TRBD1 (5 bases). V dropped 6 bases and J dropped 0 bases, with 14 bases sitting between them. Germline V CDR1 and CDR2: MNHEY, SVGAGI. The CDR3 covers 15 residues.

This clonotype was counted a few times. This chain uses TRBV7-2 with TRBJ2-7; D remains ambiguous. Trimming took 4 bases from V and 11 from J, leaving 9 bases between them. The CDR3 sequence is 10 residues long. Germline-derived CDR1 and CDR2 are SGHTA and FQGNSA. The CDR3 DNA sequence: TGTGCCAGCAGCTCACGCGGCAAGTACTTC. Residues: CASSSRGKYF.

J is TRBJ2-3 and V is TRBV5-1; D is tentatively TRBD1 or TRBD2 (5 bases each). The V end lost 7 bases, the J end lost 0 bases, and 15 bases lay between the germline ends. The CDR3 consists of 15 residues. Germline loops: CDR1 SGHRS, CDR2 YFSETQ. CDR3 sequence: CASRPAGASTDTQYF. The CDR3 nucleotides read TGCGCCAGCCGGCCGGCCGGGGCTAGCACAGATACGCAGTATTTT.

V and J are TRBV12-3 or TRBV12-4 and TRBJ2-1; D unclear. The CDR3 spans 11 residues. The V end was cut by 3 bases, the J end by 8 bases, with 5 bases between. The CDR3 reads CASSFWDEQFF. CDR3 DNA sequence: TGTGCCAGCAGTTTCTGGGATGAGCAGTTCTTC.

This clonotype turned up a few times. The V call is TRBV5-1, the J call TRBJ2-3; 8 positions agree with TRBD2. Germline values: CDR1 SGHRS, CDR2 YFSETQ. V shed 4 bases and J 4 bases; nucleotides not matched to a gene: 8. The CDR3 spans 15 residues. CDR3 sequence reads: CASSLTAGDADTQYF. CDR3 in DNA: TGCGCCAGCAGCCTTACAGCGGGAGATGCAGATACGCAGTATTTT.

This clonotype turned up a few times. The V and J genes are TRBV28 and TRBJ2-7; a weak D match, TRBD1 (6 bases). The CDR3 contains 16 residues. The germline V gene has CDR1 MDHEN and CDR2 SYDVKM. Trimming left V 6 bases short and J 0 bases short, with 18 bases between. The CDR3 is CASSSDRHSYSYEQYF. In nucleotides, the CDR3 is TGTGCCAGCAGCTCCGACAGGCACTCATACTCCTACGAGCAGTACTTC.

The chain combines TRBV27 with TRBJ2-7; tentatively, D is TRBD1 (5 bases). The V and J ends lost 5 bases and 7 bases respectively, with 24 bases between them. CDR3 length: 16 residues. Germline V gene lookup returns CDR1 MNHEY and CDR2 SMNVEV (reference sequence). CDR3 sequence reads: CASSLTPLDRNNEQYF. The DNA of the CDR3 is TGTGCCAGCAGTCTAACCCCACTTGACAGAAACAATGAGCAGTACTTC.

A note on this clonotype: A read error may produce the germline difference seen at one junction end. The rearrangement joins TRBV20-1 to TRBJ2-1; 12 positions agree with TRBD2. The CDR3 extends over 15 amino acids. Germline assignment: CDR1 DFQATT and CDR2 SNEGSKA (reference sequence). CDR3 loop: CGASHGLAGLDEQFF. CDR3 nucleotides: TGCGGTGCTAGCCACGGACTAGCGGGGTTGGATGAGCAGTTCTTC.

This clonotype was found once. The V gene is TRBV29-1, the J gene TRBJ2-1, with unresolved D. Germline CDR1 is SQVTM and CDR2 is ANQGSEA. Trimming cost V 6 bases and J 3 bases, with 12 bases left between them. The CDR3 runs 13 residues. The CDR3 coding sequence is TGCAGCGTCCTGCCGGAGAACTACAATGAGCAGTTCTTC. Translating it yields CSVLPENYNEQFF.

The chain recombines TRBV6-6 with TRBJ2-3; D remains unclear. The V end was cut by 5 bases, the J end by 6 bases, with 21 bases between. CDR1 and CDR2 from the germline V gene are MNHNY and SVGAGI (reference sequence). This CDR3 spans 16 amino acids. This CDR3 is CASSRLSPRSLDTQYF. CDR3 nucleotide sequence: TGTGCCAGCAGTCGCCTAAGCCCCAGGTCACTTGATACGCAGTATTTT.

This clonotype was recorded a few times. The chain employs TRBV28 and TRBJ2-3; tentative D call: TRBD1 (5 bases). Germline lookup yields CDR1 MDHEN and CDR2 SYDVKM. This CDR3 comprises 16 residues. V was cut by 5 bases and J by 2 bases, with 17 bases left in between. CDR3 nucleotide sequence: TGTGCCAGCAGTAATACCGTAGGGGTCGTCACAGATACGCAGTATTTT. Residues: CASSNTVGVVTDTQYF.

This clonotype was detected a few times. V usage is TRBV5-6 and J usage is TRBJ2-3, with 7 bases lining up with TRBD1. Germline CDR1 and CDR2: SGHDT and YYEEEE. V lost 1 base and J lost 5; bases outside the gene matches: 7. CDR3 length: 15 residues. CDR3 DNA sequence: TGTGCCAGCAGCTTGATAGGGGGCGATATAGATACGCAGTATTTT. As protein: CASSLIGGDIDTQYF.

This clonotype was observed a few times. This chain links TRBV20-1 with TRBJ2-1, with D hard to call. From germline, CDR1 is DFQATT and CDR2 SNEGSKA (reference sequence). The CDR3 covers 14 residues. Trimming took off 3 bases at V and 4 bases at J, with 13 bases between the two ends. CDR3 DNA sequence: TGCAGTGCTAGGTCTTTTGATTCGTACAATGAGCAGTTCTTC. Translated: CSARSFDSYNEQFF.

This clonotype came up a few times. The J gene is TRBJ2-1, the V gene TRBV7-9; D not certain. Between the trimmed V and J ends, which lost 5 bases and 6 bases, there was a span of 8 bases. This CDR3 region has 12 residues. From germline, CDR1 is SEHNR and CDR2 FQNEAQ (reference sequence). CDR3 DNA sequence: TGTGCCAGCAGCACTACCCCCAATGAGCAGTTCTTC. It yields the protein CASSTTPNEQFF.

Note on this clonotype: The junction does not match germline at one end; this may be a read error. The chain recombines TRBV7-2 with TRBJ2-4; no firm D call. The end of the DNA fits TRBJ2-7 better, so the J call may be wrong. There are 14 residues in the CDR3. The germline gives CDR1 SGHTA, CDR2 FQGNSA. CDR3 region: CASSLDLVDYEQYF. DNA of the CDR3: TGCGCCAGCAGCTTAGATTTAGTTGACTACGAGCAGTACTTC.

This clonotype occurred a few times. This CDR3 reads CASKGGQGAVYTGELFF. CDR3 nucleotides: TGTGCCAGTAAGGGAGGACAGGGGGCCGTGTACACCGGGGAGCTGTTTTTT. The V gene is TRBV6-1, the J gene TRBJ2-2, with 11 positions matching TRBD1. Germline lookup yields CDR1 MNHNS and CDR2 SASEGT. The length of the CDR3 is 17 residues. V lost 9 bases, J lost 3 bases, and 12 bases stayed unmatched.

The chain recombines TRBV7-9 with TRBJ1-1; maybe TRBD1 (5 bases). Germline CDR1 reads SEHNR; CDR2 reads FQNEAQ (reference sequence). V was trimmed by 7 bases and J by 0 bases, leaving 15 bases between them. CDR3 length: 15 residues. The CDR3 region is CASTSMGDLNTEAFF. In nucleotides, the CDR3 is TGTGCCAGCACCTCGATGGGGGATTTGAACACTGAAGCTTTCTTT.

This clonotype came up a few times. The chain couples TRBV29-1 to TRBJ2-1; D is undetermined. This CDR3 has 11 residues. Deletions cut 0 bases from V and 8 bases from J, with 5 bases between. Germline loops: CDR1 SQVTM, CDR2 ANQGSEA. For the CDR3, the DNA is TGCAGCGTTGAAGAGGGGTATGAGCAGTTCTTC. Translated, it gives CSVEEGYEQFF.

In its sample, this clonotype was seen a few times. This CDR3 is CSVRLAGGYNEQFF. The CDR3 bases are TGCAGCGTCCGACTAGCGGGGGGTTACAATGAGCAGTTCTTC. The genes are TRBV29-1 and TRBJ2-1; 13 positions match TRBD2. Germline V gene sequence: CDR1 SQVTM, CDR2 ANQGSEA. V lost 6 bases, J lost 4 bases, and 3 bases stayed unmatched. CDR3 length: 14 residues.

This clonotype was counted between two and nine times. The genes are TRBV6-1 and TRBJ1-5; possible D gene TRBD1, 5 bases. Trimming cost V 6 bases and J 7 bases, with 16 bases left between them. The CDR3 covers 14 residues. From germline, CDR1 is MNHNS and CDR2 SASEGT. Here the CDR3 DNA reads TGTGCCAGCAGGCCTCAGGGCCCTGGGCAGCCCCAGCATTTT. Protein sequence: CASRPQGPGQPQHF.